This T cell receptor beta chain originates from a study of blood T cell repertoires in COVID-19. Germline V gene lookup returns CDR1 SGHTA and CDR2 FQGNSA. The trim removed 1 base at V and 6 bases at J, leaving 6 bases unmatched. The CDR3 contains 15 residues. Measured with immunoSEQ multiplex PCR; TCRdb has only the in-frame clones, and not every one. The data show approximately 150,000 clones, with roughly 82% seen just once and 8.4% held by the top ten. The TCR sequence derives from a woman in her seventies with acute or convalescent COVID-19. The chain links TRBV7-2 to TRBJ1-1; 9 bases map to TRBD1. Sequencing was performed on peripheral blood. The CDR3 loop reads CASSLGTGVSAEAFF. CDR3 in DNA: TGTGCCAGCAGCTTAGGGACAGGGGTATCAGCTGAAGCTTTCTTT.